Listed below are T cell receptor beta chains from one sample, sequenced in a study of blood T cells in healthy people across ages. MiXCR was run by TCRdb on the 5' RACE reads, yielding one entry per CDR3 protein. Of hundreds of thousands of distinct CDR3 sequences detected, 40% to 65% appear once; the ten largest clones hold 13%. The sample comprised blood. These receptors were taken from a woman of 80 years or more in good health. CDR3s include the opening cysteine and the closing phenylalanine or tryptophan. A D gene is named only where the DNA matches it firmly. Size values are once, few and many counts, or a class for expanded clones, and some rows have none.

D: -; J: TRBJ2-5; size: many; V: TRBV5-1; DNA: TGCGCCAGCAGCTTGACGGCGGGGCAAGAGACCCAGTACTTC; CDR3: CASSLTAGQETQYF
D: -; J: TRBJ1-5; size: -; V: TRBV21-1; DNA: TGTGCCAGCATAAAAATAACTGGGGGGACAGGGGATGTTGTTGGCAATCAGCCCCAGCATTTT; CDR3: CASIKITGGTGDVVGNQPQHF
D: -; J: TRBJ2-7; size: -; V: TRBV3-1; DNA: TGTGCCAGCAGCCAAGTTCATACCCACTACGAGCAGTACTTC; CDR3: CASSQVHTHYEQYF
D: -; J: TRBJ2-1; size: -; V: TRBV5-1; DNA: TGCGCCAGCAGTTACTTAATCAGGGTTTCCTACAATGAGCAGTTCTTC; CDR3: CASSYLIRVSYNEQFF
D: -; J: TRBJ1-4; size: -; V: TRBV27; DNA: TGTGCCAGCAGTTTATCCGAGACTAGTGTTATTGAAAAACTGTTTTTT; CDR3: CASSLSETSVIEKLFF
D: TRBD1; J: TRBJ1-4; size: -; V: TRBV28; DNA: TGTGCCAGTACAGGGGGTGGACAGGGTGAAAAACTGTTTTTT; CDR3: CASTGGGQGEKLFF
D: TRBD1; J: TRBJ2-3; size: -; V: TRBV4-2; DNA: TGTGCCAGCAGCCCTAGGGCTGGGACAGGGATAACAGATACGCAGTATTTT; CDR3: CASSPRAGTGITDTQYF
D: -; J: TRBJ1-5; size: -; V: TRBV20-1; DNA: TGCAGTGCCCCAAAGGCTGCGAGCAATCAGCCCCAGCATTTT; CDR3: CSAPKAASNQPQHF
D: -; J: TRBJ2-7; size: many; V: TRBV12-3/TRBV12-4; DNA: TGTGCCAGCAGTTTAGGAAGACAGCCAGCCTACGAGCAGTACTTC; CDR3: CASSLGRQPAYEQYF
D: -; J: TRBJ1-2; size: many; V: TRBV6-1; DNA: TGTGCCAGCAGGGATAAAGACCGCTACTATGGCTACACCTTC; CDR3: CASRDKDRYYGYTF
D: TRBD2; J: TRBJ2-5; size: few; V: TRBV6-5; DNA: TGTGCCAGCAGTTACTCTAGCGGGGGACTCGGGATGGGAGAGACCCAGTACTTC; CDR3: CASSYSSGGLGMGETQYF
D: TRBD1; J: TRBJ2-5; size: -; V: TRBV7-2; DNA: TGTGCCAGCAGACTGCGGACAGGTAGATACGAGCAGAACTTC; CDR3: CASRLRTGRYEQNF
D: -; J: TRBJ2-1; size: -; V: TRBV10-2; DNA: TGCGCCAGCAGAACGGGGGACGGGTTATCCTACAATGAGCAGTTCTTC; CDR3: CASRTGDGLSYNEQFF
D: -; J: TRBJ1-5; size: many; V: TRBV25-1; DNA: TGTGCCAGCAGTGCCAGCGACAGCTTCAATCAGCCCCAGCATTTT; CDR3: CASSASDSFNQPQHF
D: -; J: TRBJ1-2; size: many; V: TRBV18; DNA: TGTGCCAGCTCACCACCGGCGGGCGACTATGGCTACACCTTC; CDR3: CASSPPAGDYGYTF